One and the same sample provided the 11 T cell receptor beta chains below, sequenced in a study of T cell repertoires in cytomegalovirus infection (dated by TCRdb to 2018 to 2020). For these TCRs, the target antigens are not known. The treatment or condition label, as the study defines it: in vitro stimulation with specific CMV peptide epitopes to enrich CMV-specific T cells. The reads were generated on an Illumina HiSeq 1500. Through fastp at Q25 and MiXCR, TCRdb rebuilt clones from the public reads, retaining in-frame beta chains. Each CDR3 protein gets just one entry, which takes the most common genes and DNA from the rows behind it. The sample contains roughly 730,000 distinct CDR3 sequences, 30% to 40% of them found a single time. About 20% of the sample belongs to the ten largest clones. This specimen was cultured PBMCs, taken from culture after CMV antigen stimulation. The receptors here all came from a human donor in good health (CMV status not recorded). Some clones in this sample may be carry-over from other donors' samples.

CDR3 amino acids: CASSISEGTDTQYF. The CDR3 coding sequence is TGTGCCAGTAGTATTTCGGAGGGAACAGATACGCAGTATTTT. The genes are TRBV19 and TRBJ2-3; D perhaps matches TRBD2 (6 bases). The CDR3 is made up of 14 amino acids. CDR1 is LNHDA, CDR2 SQIVND, per germline (reference sequence). Deletions cut 3 bases from V and 3 bases from J, with 10 bases between.

This clonotype occurred many times. The V and J genes are TRBV7-2 and TRBJ2-1; perhaps TRBD2 as D (5 bases). This CDR3 comprises 14 residues. Deletions cut 2 bases from V and 2 bases from J, with 7 bases between. In germline, CDR1 is SGHTA, CDR2 FQGNSA. The CDR3 DNA sequence: TGTGCCAGCAGCTTACTCGGGACCTACAATGAGCAGTTCTTC. Its protein product is CASSLLGTYNEQFF.

V gene TRBV15 combines with J gene TRBJ1-4; D not certain. Between the trimmed V and J ends, which lost 3 bases and 8 bases, there was a span of 10 bases. There are 13 residues in the CDR3. CDR1 LNHNV and CDR2 YYDKDF come from the germline V gene (reference sequence). The CDR3 coding sequence is TGTGCCACCAGCAGCAGGTGGGAGGAAAAACTGTTTTTT. Protein product: CATSSRWEEKLFF.

In its sample, this clonotype was seen a few times. This sequence joins TRBV12-3 or TRBV12-4 and TRBJ1-5, with D perhaps matching TRBD1 (6 bases). This CDR3 contains 14 residues. V was pared by 8 bases and J by 6 bases, with 17 bases between. CDR3 sequence: CASAPGGGSQPQHF. Here the CDR3 DNA reads TGTGCCAGCGCTCCCGGGGGGGGCAGTCAGCCCCAGCATTTT.

The CDR3 here is CATSDFGTGGQDTQYF. CDR3 nucleotides: TGTGCCACCAGTGATTTCGGGACAGGGGGCCAAGATACGCAGTATTTT. The J gene is TRBJ2-3, the V gene TRBV24-1; 12 bases align to TRBD1. CDR3 length: 16 amino acids. Germline V lookup: CDR1 KGHDR, CDR2 SFDVKD. Trimming cost V 1 base and J 5 bases; bases outside gene matches: 3.

The CDR3 reads CASSIHSGEGMAYNEQFF. The CDR3 DNA sequence: TGTGCCAGTAGTATACATTCCGGGGAGGGTATGGCCTACAATGAGCAGTTCTTC. The J gene is TRBJ2-1, the V gene TRBV19; TRBD2 aligns across 7 bases. V trimming: 2 bases; J trimming: 2 bases; junction bases outside the gene matches: 12. The CDR3 extends over 18 amino acids. The germline V gene encodes CDR1 LNHDA and CDR2 SQIVND (reference sequence).

This rearrangement joins TRBV7-2 to TRBJ1-2; tentatively, D is TRBD1 (6 bases). Germline CDR1 is SGHTA and CDR2 is FQGNSA. V was cut by 3 bases and J by 6 bases, with 14 bases left in between. The CDR3 sequence is 14 residues long. As DNA, the CDR3 is TGTGCCAGCAGCTTGGGGGGGCGCTTCAATGGCTACACCTTC. This gives the protein CASSLGGRFNGYTF.

The gene calls are TRBV12-3 or TRBV12-4 and TRBJ2-7; TRBD1 aligns across 7 bases. Losses at the gene ends were 3 bases for V and 6 bases for J; bases not matched to a gene: 17. The CDR3 has 17 residues. Here the CDR3 reads CASSLGRGLINPFEQYF. The CDR3 DNA follows: TGTGCCAGCAGTTTGGGCAGGGGGTTAATCAATCCATTCGAGCAGTACTTC.

Many counts were recorded for this clonotype. The chain recombines TRBV7-2 with TRBJ1-5; 9 bases map to TRBD1. This CDR3 spans 15 amino acids. V shed 5 bases and J 6 bases; nucleotides not matched to a gene: 8. The germline V gene encodes CDR1 SGHTA and CDR2 FQGNSA. The CDR3 reads CASSLRTGVGQPQHF. DNA for the CDR3: TGTGCCAGCAGCCTCAGGACAGGGGTGGGTCAGCCCCAGCATTTT.

In this sample, this clonotype turned up a few times. The chain couples TRBV7-2 to TRBJ2-1; TRBD2 is a possible D gene (5 bases). In germline, CDR1 is SGHTA, CDR2 FQGNSA. V dropped 1 base and J dropped 8 bases, with 12 bases sitting between them. The CDR3 sequence is 14 residues long. The CDR3: CASSLGLSWDEQFF. The DNA of the CDR3 is TGTGCCAGCAGCTTAGGACTATCCTGGGATGAGCAGTTCTTC.

This chain connects TRBV15 to TRBJ2-1; D might be TRBD1 or TRBD2, each matching 5 bases. The CDR3 contains 16 residues. Trimming pared 6 bases from V and 5 bases from J, leaving 20 bases between. Germline lookup yields CDR1 LNHNV and CDR2 YYDKDF (reference sequence). CDR3 in amino acids: CATSPRLGVKHNEQFF. CDR3 DNA: TGTGCCACCAGTCCTAGGTTGGGGGTAAAACACAATGAGCAGTTCTTC.